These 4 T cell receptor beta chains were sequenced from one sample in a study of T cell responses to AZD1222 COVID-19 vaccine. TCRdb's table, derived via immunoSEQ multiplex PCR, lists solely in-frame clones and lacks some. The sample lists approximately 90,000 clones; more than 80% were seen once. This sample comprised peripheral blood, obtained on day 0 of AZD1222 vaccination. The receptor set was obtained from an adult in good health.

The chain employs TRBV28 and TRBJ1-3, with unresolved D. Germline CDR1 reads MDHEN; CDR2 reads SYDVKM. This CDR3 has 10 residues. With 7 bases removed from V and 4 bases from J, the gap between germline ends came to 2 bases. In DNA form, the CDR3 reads TGTGCCAGCATCGGAAACACCATATATTTT. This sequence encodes CASIGNTIYF.

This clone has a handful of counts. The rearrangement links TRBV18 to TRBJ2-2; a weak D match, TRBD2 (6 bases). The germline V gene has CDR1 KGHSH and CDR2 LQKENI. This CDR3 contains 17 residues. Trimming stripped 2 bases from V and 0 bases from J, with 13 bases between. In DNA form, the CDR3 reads TGTGCCAGCTCACCAGAGATGGGACTTGCGAACACCGGGGAGCTGTTTTTT. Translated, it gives CASSPEMGLANTGELFF.

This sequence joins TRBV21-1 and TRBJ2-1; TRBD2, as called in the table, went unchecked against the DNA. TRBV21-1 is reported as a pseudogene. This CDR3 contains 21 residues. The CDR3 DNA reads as TGTGCCAGCAGCAAACCTTTTACGTTTGGGATCTTAGCGGGATTCAACAATGAGCAGTTCTTC. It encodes CASSKPFTFGILAGFNNEQFF.

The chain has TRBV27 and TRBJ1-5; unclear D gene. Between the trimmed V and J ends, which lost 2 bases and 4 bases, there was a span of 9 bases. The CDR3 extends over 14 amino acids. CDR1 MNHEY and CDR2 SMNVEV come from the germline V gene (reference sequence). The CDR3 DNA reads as TGTGCCAGCAGTTTAGAAAGTCCAAATCAGCCCCAGCATTTT. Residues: CASSLESPNQPQHF.